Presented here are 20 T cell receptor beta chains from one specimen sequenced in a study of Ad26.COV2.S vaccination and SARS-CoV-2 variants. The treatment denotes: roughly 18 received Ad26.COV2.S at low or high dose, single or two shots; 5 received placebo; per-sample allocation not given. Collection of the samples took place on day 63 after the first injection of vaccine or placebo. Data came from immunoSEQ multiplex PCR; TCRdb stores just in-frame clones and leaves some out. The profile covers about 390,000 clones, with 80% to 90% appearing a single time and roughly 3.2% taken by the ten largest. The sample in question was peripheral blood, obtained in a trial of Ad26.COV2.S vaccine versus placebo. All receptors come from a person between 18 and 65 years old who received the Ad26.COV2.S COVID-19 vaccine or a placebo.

The CDR3, as DNA: TGTGCCAGCAGCTACAGACAAAGCTCCTACAATGAGCAGTTCTTC. Residues: CASSYRQSSYNEQFF. The rearrangement uses TRBV11-3 and TRBJ2-1, with D unresolved. The germline gives CDR1 SGHNT, CDR2 YENEEA. The CDR3 has 15 residues. The V and J ends lost 4 bases and 0 bases respectively, with 10 bases between them.

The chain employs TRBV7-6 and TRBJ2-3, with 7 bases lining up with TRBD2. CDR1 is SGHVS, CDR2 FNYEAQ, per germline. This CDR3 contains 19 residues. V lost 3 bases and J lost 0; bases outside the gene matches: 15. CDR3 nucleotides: TGTGCCAGCAGCTTGTTGCCATTTGGGGGGGACTCTAGCACAGATACGCAGTATTTT. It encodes CASSLLPFGGDSSTDTQYF.

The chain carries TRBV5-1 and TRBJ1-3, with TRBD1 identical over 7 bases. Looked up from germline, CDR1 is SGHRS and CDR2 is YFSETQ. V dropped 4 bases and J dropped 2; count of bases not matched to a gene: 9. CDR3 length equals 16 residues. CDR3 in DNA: TGCGCCAGCAGCCCCACCGGGACAGAAACTGGAAACACCATATATTTT. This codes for CASSPTGTETGNTIYF.

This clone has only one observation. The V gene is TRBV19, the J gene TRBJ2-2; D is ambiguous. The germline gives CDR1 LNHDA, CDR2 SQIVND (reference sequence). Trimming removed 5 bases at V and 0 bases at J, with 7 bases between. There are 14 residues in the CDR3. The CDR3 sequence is CASSPPANTGELFF. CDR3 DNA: TGTGCCAGTAGTCCACCCGCGAACACCGGGGAGCTGTTTTTT. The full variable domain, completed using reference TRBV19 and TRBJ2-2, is DGGITQSPKYLFRKEGQNVTLSCEQNLNHDAMYWYRQDPGQGLRLIYYSQIVNDFQKGDIAEGYSVSREKKESFPLTVTSAQKNPTAFYLCASSPPANTGELFFGEGSRLTVL.

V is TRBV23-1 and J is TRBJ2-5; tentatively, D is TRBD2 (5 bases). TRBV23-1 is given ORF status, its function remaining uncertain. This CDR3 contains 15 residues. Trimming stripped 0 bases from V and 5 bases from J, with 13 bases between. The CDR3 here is CASSQSSRRGETQYF. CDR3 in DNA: TGCGCCAGCAGTCAATCGAGTAGGCGAGGGGAGACCCAGTACTTC.

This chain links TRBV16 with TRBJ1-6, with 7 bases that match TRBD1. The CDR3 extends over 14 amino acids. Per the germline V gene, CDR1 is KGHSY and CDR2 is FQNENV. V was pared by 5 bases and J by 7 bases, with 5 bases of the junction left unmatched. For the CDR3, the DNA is TGTGCCAGCAGCTACGGGACAGCCAATTCACCCCTCCACTTT. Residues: CASSYGTANSPLHF.

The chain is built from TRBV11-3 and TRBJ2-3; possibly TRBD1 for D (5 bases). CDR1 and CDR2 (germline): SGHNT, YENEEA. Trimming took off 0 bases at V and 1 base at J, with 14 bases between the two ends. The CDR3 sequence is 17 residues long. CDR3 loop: CASSLDSRAVGTDTQYF. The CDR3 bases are TGTGCCAGCAGCTTAGATAGCAGGGCGGTTGGCACAGATACGCAGTATTTT.

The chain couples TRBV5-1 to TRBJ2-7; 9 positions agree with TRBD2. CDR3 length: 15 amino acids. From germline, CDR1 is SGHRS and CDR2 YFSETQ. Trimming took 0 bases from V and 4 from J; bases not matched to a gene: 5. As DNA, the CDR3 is TGCGCCAGCAGCTTGGTGCTAGCGGGGCAATACGAGCAGTACTTC. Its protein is CASSLVLAGQYEQYF.

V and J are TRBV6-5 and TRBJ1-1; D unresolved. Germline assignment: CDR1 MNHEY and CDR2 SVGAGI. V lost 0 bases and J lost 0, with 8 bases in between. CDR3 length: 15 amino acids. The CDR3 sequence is CASSYSPSMNTEAFF. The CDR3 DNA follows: TGTGCCAGCAGTTACTCTCCCTCCATGAACACTGAAGCTTTCTTT.

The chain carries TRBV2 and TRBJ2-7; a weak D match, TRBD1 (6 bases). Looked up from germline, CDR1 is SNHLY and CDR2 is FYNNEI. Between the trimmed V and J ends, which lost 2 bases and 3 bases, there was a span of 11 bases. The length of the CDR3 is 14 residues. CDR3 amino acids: CASSESVTGYEQYF. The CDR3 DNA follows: TGTGCCAGCAGTGAATCTGTGACAGGCTACGAGCAGTACTTC.

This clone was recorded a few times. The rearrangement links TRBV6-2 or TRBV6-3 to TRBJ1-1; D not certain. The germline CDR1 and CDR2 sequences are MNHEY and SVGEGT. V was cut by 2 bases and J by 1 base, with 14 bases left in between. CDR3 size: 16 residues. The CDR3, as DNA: TGTGCCAGCAGTTACGACACCAGAGTGTCGAACACTGAAGCTTTCTTT. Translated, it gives CASSYDTRVSNTEAFF.

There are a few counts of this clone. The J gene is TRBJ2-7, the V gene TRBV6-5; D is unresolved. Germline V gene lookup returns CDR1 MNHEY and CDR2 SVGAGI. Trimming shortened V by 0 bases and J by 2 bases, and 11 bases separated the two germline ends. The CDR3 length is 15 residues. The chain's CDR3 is CASSYSISGPYEQYF. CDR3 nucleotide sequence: TGTGCCAGCAGTTACTCGATTTCGGGCCCCTACGAGCAGTACTTC.

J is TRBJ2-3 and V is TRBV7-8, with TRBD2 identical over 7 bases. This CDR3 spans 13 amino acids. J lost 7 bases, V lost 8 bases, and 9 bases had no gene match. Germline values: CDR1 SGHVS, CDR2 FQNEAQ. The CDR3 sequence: CASRTREDHTQYF. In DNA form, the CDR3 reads TGTGCCAGCCGGACTCGGGAGGATCATACGCAGTATTTT.

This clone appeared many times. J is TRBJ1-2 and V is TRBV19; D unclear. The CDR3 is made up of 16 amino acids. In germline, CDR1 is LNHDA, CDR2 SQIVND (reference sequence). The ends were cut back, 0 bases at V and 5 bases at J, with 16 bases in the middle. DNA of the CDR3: TGTGCCAGTAGTATAGATCGGAGGATGCTACGGTATGGCTACACCTTC. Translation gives CASSIDRRMLRYGYTF. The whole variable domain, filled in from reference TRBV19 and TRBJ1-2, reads DGGITQSPKYLFRKEGQNVTLSCEQNLNHDAMYWYRQDPGQGLRLIYYSQIVNDFQKGDIAEGYSVSREKKESFPLTVTSAQKNPTAFYLCASSIDRRMLRYGYTFGSGTRLTVV.

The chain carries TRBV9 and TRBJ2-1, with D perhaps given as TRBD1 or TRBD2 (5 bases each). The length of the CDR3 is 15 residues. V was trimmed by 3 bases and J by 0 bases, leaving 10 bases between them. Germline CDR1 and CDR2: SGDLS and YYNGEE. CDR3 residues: CASSDRDGSYNEQFF. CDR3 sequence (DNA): TGTGCCAGCAGCGACCGGGACGGCTCCTACAATGAGCAGTTCTTC.

CDR3 region: CASSDIAGSSYNEQFF. The CDR3 coding sequence is TGTGCCAGCAGCGACATAGCGGGGAGCTCCTACAATGAGCAGTTCTTC. V gene TRBV11-3 combines with J gene TRBJ2-1; 8 bases are shared with TRBD2. Trimming removed 5 bases from V and 0 bases from J; junction bases left unmatched: 6. Germline-derived CDR1 and CDR2 are SGHNT and YENEEA. The CDR3 runs to 16 residues. Complete variable domain (other parts from reference TRBV11-3 and TRBJ2-1): EAGVVQSPRYKIIEKKQPVAFWCNPISGHNTLYWYLQNLGQGPELLIRYENEEAVDDSQLPKDRFSAERLKGVDSTLKIQPAELGDSAVYLCASSDIAGSSYNEQFFGPGTRLTVL.

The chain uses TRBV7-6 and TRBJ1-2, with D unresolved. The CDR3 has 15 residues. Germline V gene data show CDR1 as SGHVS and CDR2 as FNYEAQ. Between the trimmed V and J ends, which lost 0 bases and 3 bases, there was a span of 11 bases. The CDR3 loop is CASSLAGTGDYGYTF. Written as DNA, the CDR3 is TGTGCCAGCAGCTTAGCGGGCACCGGAGACTATGGCTACACCTTC.

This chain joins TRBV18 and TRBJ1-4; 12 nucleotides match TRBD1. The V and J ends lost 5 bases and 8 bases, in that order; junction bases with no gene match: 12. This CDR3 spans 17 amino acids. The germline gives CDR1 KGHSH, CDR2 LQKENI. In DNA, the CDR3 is TGTGCCAGCTCAGCCGGGACAGGGGGCACTGGAGGAGAAAAACTGTTTTTT. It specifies CASSAGTGGTGGEKLFF.

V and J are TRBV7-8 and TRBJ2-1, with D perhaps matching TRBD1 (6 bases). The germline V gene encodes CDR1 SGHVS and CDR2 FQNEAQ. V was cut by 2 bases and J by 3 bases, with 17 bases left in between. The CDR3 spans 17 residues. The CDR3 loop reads CASSLRSGHRNYNEQFF. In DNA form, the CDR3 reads TGTGCCAGCAGCTTAAGGTCGGGACACCGAAACTACAATGAGCAGTTCTTC. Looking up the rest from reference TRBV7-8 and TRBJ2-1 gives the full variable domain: GAGVSQSPRYKVAKRGQDVALRCDPISGHVSLFWYQQALGQGPEFLTYFQNEAQLDKSGLPSDRFFAERPEGSVSTLKIQRTQQEDSAVYLCASSLRSGHRNYNEQFFGPGTRLTVL.

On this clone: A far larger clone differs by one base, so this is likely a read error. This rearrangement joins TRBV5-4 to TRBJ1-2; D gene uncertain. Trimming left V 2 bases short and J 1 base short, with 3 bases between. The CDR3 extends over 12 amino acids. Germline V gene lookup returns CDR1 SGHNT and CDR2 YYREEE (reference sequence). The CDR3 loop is CASSLNNYGYTF. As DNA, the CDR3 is TGTGCCAGCAGCTTAAATAACTATGGCTACACCTTC. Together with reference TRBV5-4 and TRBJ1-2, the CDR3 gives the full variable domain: ETGVTQSPTHLIKTRGQQVTLRCSSQSGHNTVSWYQQALGQGPQFIFQYYREEENGRGNFPPRFSGLQFPNYSSELNVNALELDDSALYLCASSLNNYGYTFGSGTRLTVV.